Each of the 26 T cell receptor beta chains below was sequenced from the same sample in a study of cytomegalovirus exposure and HLA in healthy donors. Profiling relied on immunoSEQ multiplex PCR, and the TCRdb table lists in-frame clones only, not all of them. The top ten hold over 13% of the sample, which has around 220,000 clones, 75% to 90% seen once. Material: PBMCs. These receptors were collected from a woman in her 30s in good health and CMV-seropositive.

J is TRBJ1-2 and V is TRBV30; TRBD1 is a possible D gene (6 bases). Trimming shortened V by 1 base and J by 3 bases, and 12 bases separated the two germline ends. This CDR3 comprises 14 residues. CDR1 GTSNPN and CDR2 SVGIG come from the germline V gene (reference sequence). CDR3: CAWSGTANYYGYTF. CDR3 DNA sequence: TGTGCCTGGAGTGGGACAGCGAATTACTATGGCTACACCTTC.

The chain combines TRBV6-1 with TRBJ1-5; D call uncertain. The CDR3 has 15 residues. CDR1 is MNHNS and CDR2 is SASEGT in the germline V gene. Trimming removed 2 bases at V and 3 bases at J, with 11 bases between. CDR3: CASSENPRDNQPQHF. CDR3 nucleotides: TGTGCCAGCAGTGAAAACCCCCGGGACAATCAGCCCCAGCATTTT.

This clone was seen once. The genes are TRBV6-5 and TRBJ1-5; TRBD1 aligns across 9 bases. V trimming: 5 bases; J trimming: 5 bases; junction bases outside the gene matches: 7. CDR1 is MNHEY and CDR2 is SVGAGI in the germline V gene. This CDR3 region has 15 residues. The CDR3 nucleotides are TGTGCCAGCAGTACGGGACAGGGCCCGCATCAGCCCCAGCATTTT. Translating gives CASSTGQGPHQPQHF.

V and J are TRBV6-5 and TRBJ1-2; D perhaps matches TRBD1 (5 bases). Germline V lookup: CDR1 MNHEY, CDR2 SVGAGI. Trimming took off 6 bases at V and 0 bases at J, with 14 bases between the two ends. The CDR3 extends over 15 amino acids. CDR3 sequence: CASRPRQLTNYGYTF. Written as DNA, the CDR3 is TGTGCCAGCAGACCACGACAGCTAACTAACTATGGCTACACCTTC.

The CDR3 DNA follows: TGTGCCAGCAGCCCGATGGGGTATGGCTACACCTTC. Its protein product is CASSPMGYGYTF. V and J are TRBV5-6 and TRBJ1-2; no firm D call. Germline-derived CDR1 and CDR2 are SGHDT and YYEEEE. V lost 4 bases to trimming and J lost 5 bases, with 9 bases between them. CDR3 size: 12 residues.

The V gene is TRBV7-3, the J gene TRBJ1-2; D not certain. With 0 bases removed from V and 8 bases from J, the gap between germline ends came to 13 bases. CDR1 is SGHTA and CDR2 is FQGTGA in the germline V gene. The CDR3 is 14 residues long. The CDR3 coding sequence is TGTGCCAGCAGCTTAACAACTATGGGCTTGGGCTACACCTTC. Translation gives CASSLTTMGLGYTF.

The CDR3 DNA reads TGTGCCAGCAGCCGCTTTAGGGGGGGGAGCTCTGGGGCCAACGTCCTGACTTTC. Protein product: CASSRFRGGSSGANVLTF. The chain carries TRBV28 and TRBJ2-6, with D perhaps matching TRBD2 (7 bases). The V gene's germline CDR1 is MDHEN and CDR2 SYDVKM. The CDR3 spans 18 residues. V dropped 6 bases and J dropped 0 bases, with 18 bases sitting between them.

The chain employs TRBV18 and TRBJ1-5; no clear D gene. Germline loops: CDR1 KGHSH, CDR2 LQKENI. CDR3 length: 13 residues. V shed 3 bases and J shed 5 bases, with 8 bases lying between them. The CDR3 DNA follows: TGTGCCAGCTCACCTCTTACGGATCAGCCCCAGCATTTT. Translating gives CASSPLTDQPQHF.

This clone has only one observation. V gene TRBV28 combines with J gene TRBJ1-2; 8 bases agree with TRBD1. Trimming removed 5 bases from V and 1 base from J; junction bases left unmatched: 3. Per the germline V gene, CDR1 is MDHEN and CDR2 is SYDVKM. This CDR3 is 14 amino acids long. This chain's CDR3 is CASSPRGRNYGYTF. Here the CDR3 DNA reads TGTGCCAGCAGTCCCAGGGGGCGTAACTATGGCTACACCTTC.

V gene TRBV13 combines with J gene TRBJ1-1; the match to TRBD1 covers 7 bases. CDR3 size: 15 residues. The V gene's germline CDR1 is PRHDT and CDR2 FYEKMQ (reference sequence). V shed 1 base and J 1 base; nucleotides not matched to a gene: 3. This chain's CDR3 is CASSLVRTGNTEAFF. CDR3 sequence (DNA): TGTGCCAGCAGCTTAGTTCGGACAGGGAACACTGAAGCTTTCTTT.

The chain has TRBV20-1 and TRBJ2-5; no reliable D call. V was trimmed by 4 bases and J by 3 bases, leaving 6 bases between them. The CDR3 extends over 11 amino acids. Germline CDR1 and CDR2: DFQATT and SNEGSKA (reference sequence). CDR3 loop: CSATLEETQYF. The CDR3 DNA reads as TGCAGTGCTACACTTGAAGAGACCCAGTACTTC.

The rearrangement uses TRBV6-5 and TRBJ1-2; TRBD1 matches 9 bases. CDR3 length: 14 residues. With V trimmed by 5 bases and J by 4 bases, 5 bases remained unmatched. Germline lookup yields CDR1 MNHEY and CDR2 SVGAGI. The CDR3 sequence: CASSRGQGFYGYTF. The DNA for the CDR3 is TGTGCCAGCAGTAGGGGACAGGGCTTCTATGGCTACACCTTC.

This clone was picked up a small number of times. This chain connects TRBV4-2 to TRBJ1-2, with TRBD1 as a possible D gene (6 bases). Germline CDR1 and CDR2: LGHNA and YNFKEQ. The CDR3 covers 14 residues. Trimming took off 4 bases at V and 7 bases at J, with 16 bases between the two ends. The CDR3 DNA is TGTGCCAGCAGCCCAAATACAGGGTATTCTGGCTACACCTTC. Translated: CASSPNTGYSGYTF.

This clone has only one observation. The rearrangement uses TRBV5-1 and TRBJ1-3; no reliable D call. The V end was cut by 4 bases, the J end by 1 base, with 9 bases between. This CDR3 comprises 14 residues. Germline V gene sequence: CDR1 SGHRS, CDR2 YFSETQ. The CDR3: CASSKEGSGNTIYF. In DNA, the CDR3 is TGCGCCAGCAGCAAGGAGGGATCTGGAAACACCATATATTTT.

The table lists this clone with a few counts. V and J are TRBV18 and TRBJ1-2; D unresolved. CDR1 KGHSH and CDR2 LQKENI come from the germline V gene. The V gene lost 3 bases and the J gene lost 0 bases, with 5 bases spanning the gap. The CDR3 has 13 amino acids. The CDR3 here is CASSPQTNYGYTF. The CDR3 nucleotides read TGTGCCAGCTCACCCCAGACTAACTATGGCTACACCTTC.

The CDR3 is CASGFRTDGYTF. The CDR3 coding sequence is TGTGCTAGTGGTTTCCGGACTGATGGCTACACCTTC. The rearrangement joins TRBV12-5 to TRBJ1-2; D gene uncertain. The CDR3 loop spans 12 amino acids. Trimming took off 3 bases at V and 6 bases at J, with 8 bases between the two ends. CDR1 LGHNT and CDR2 FRNRAP come from the germline V gene.

The chain couples TRBV4-1 to TRBJ1-2; no clear D gene. CDR1 and CDR2 (germline): MGHRA, YSYEKL. V was cut by 0 bases and J by 6 bases, with 8 bases left in between. The CDR3 is 13 amino acids. Written as DNA, the CDR3 is TGCGCCAGCAGCCAAGATCCGGACGATGGCTACACCTTC. Translation gives CASSQDPDDGYTF.

The CDR3 DNA follows: TGTGCCAGCAGCCCCGGGCCCTTCCGTGGCTACACCTTC. Translated: CASSPGPFRGYTF. The chain joins TRBV6-4 to TRBJ1-2; D unresolved. The CDR3 extends over 13 amino acids. Trimming removed 6 bases at V and 7 bases at J, with 15 bases between. Germline values: CDR1 MRHNA, CDR2 SNTAGT.

The table lists this clone with a count of one. This rearrangement joins TRBV11-3 to TRBJ2-3; D possibly corresponds to TRBD1 (6 bases). The CDR3 has 12 residues. CDR1 and CDR2 (germline): SGHNT, YENEEA. V lost 5 bases and J lost 6, with 9 bases in between. CDR3 sequence: CASSPRGDTQYF. DNA of the CDR3: TGTGCCAGCAGCCCTAGGGGGGATACGCAGTATTTT.

The V call is TRBV6-5, the J call TRBJ1-1; 7 bases match TRBD1. The CDR3 has 13 amino acids. The J segment lost 2 bases and the V segment lost 6 bases, leaving 3 bases of the junction unmatched. Germline CDR1 MNHEY, CDR2 SVGAGI. CDR3 sequence (DNA): TGTGCCAGCAGACAGGGGTTTAACACTGAAGCTTTCTTT. Encoded protein: CASRQGFNTEAFF.

The table lists this clone with a count of one. This sequence joins TRBV6-6 and TRBJ2-7; the match to TRBD2 covers 9 bases. With 6 bases clipped from V and 1 base from J, the junction kept 4 bases outside the gene matches. The germline V gene has CDR1 MNHNY and CDR2 SVGAGI (reference sequence). The CDR3 runs 14 residues. CDR3 in DNA: TGTGCCAGCAGCCTAGCGGGAAGGTCCTACGAGCAGTACTTC. Its protein product is CASSLAGRSYEQYF.

The chain uses TRBV5-1 and TRBJ1-2; D is undetermined. CDR3 size: 13 residues. Germline CDR1 SGHRS, CDR2 YFSETQ. Trimming removed 0 bases from V and 2 bases from J, with 5 bases in between. The CDR3 sequence is CASSLGENYGYTF. The CDR3 DNA reads as TGCGCCAGCAGCTTGGGAGAAAACTATGGCTACACCTTC. Together with reference TRBV5-1 and TRBJ1-2, the CDR3 gives the full variable domain: KAGVTQTPRYLIKTRGQQVTLSCSPISGHRSVSWYQQTPGQGLQFLFEYFSETQRNKGNFPGRFSGRQFSNSRSEMNVSTLELGDSALYLCASSLGENYGYTFGSGTRLTVV.

The V call is TRBV9, the J call TRBJ2-5; no reliable D call. The length of the CDR3 is 14 residues. Germline lookup yields CDR1 SGDLS and CDR2 YYNGEE. V gave up 0 bases and J gave up 0 bases, with 6 bases separating them. The CDR3 reads CASSVGPNQETQYF. CDR3 DNA: TGTGCCAGCAGCGTAGGACCCAACCAAGAGACCCAGTACTTC.

The chain links TRBV4-2 to TRBJ2-7; TRBD2 matches 12 bases. Germline CDR1 is LGHNA and CDR2 is YNFKEQ. V was clipped by 3 bases and J by 6 bases; unmatched bases: 9. The CDR3 runs to 16 residues. CDR3 sequence: CASSQNQGLAGSEQYF. CDR3 DNA: TGTGCCAGCAGCCAGAACCAGGGACTAGCGGGTTCCGAGCAGTACTTC.

This rearrangement joins TRBV6-4 to TRBJ2-1, with D possibly being TRBD2 (5 bases). The CDR3 length is 14 residues. Germline-derived CDR1 and CDR2 are MRHNA and SNTAGT. V was shortened by 0 bases and J by 6 bases, with 9 bases between the two germline ends. CDR3 nucleotides: TGTGCCAGCAGTGACTCTGAGGAGGCCAATGAGCAGTTCTTC. This sequence encodes CASSDSEEANEQFF.

V is TRBV27 and J is TRBJ2-1; the D is unclear. CDR3 length: 16 amino acids. The germline V gene has CDR1 MNHEY and CDR2 SMNVEV (reference sequence). V lost 4 bases and J 6 bases, leaving 19 bases between the germline ends. The CDR3 loop is CASSYSSGPRANEQFF. CDR3 in DNA: TGTGCCAGCAGTTACTCTTCCGGGCCTAGGGCCAATGAGCAGTTCTTC.